This TCR beta chain was obtained from a study of identical twins. Overall study findings and caveats: The study based its conclusions on cross-sectional statistical analysis and did not follow the same donors.

Regarding this clonotype: Its antigen is undetermined. A read error may produce the germline difference seen at one junction end.

Looked up from germline, CDR1 is SGHDT and CDR2 is YYEEEE. The CDR3 runs to 13 residues. Template switching (which added a universal primer site) was used, and cDNA carried unique molecular identifiers. TCRdb fed the 5' RACE reads into MiXCR, producing one record per CDR3 protein. The sample carries 1.5 million to 2 million distinct CDR3 sequences, less than 40% recorded once. Healthy Caucasians supplied all donations. This chain joins TRBV5-6 and TRBJ1-5, with unresolved D. The clonotype originates from a newborn girl in good health. The material sequenced was cord blood. The DNA of the CDR3 is TGTACCAGCAGCTTGGACGGCAATCAGCCCCAGCATTTT. Translating it yields CTSSLDGNQPQHF.